Each of the 16 T cell receptor beta chains below was sequenced from the same sample in a study of cytomegalovirus exposure and HLA in healthy donors. Amplification used 60 Vbeta primers and 13 Jbeta primers. TCRdb keeps only in-frame clones here, not all; method: immunoSEQ multiplex PCR. This table holds some 170,000 clones, roughly 9.4% found once. The specimen was PBMCs. All receptors come from a woman aged 25-40 years in good health and CMV-seropositive.

The rearrangement links TRBV4-1 to TRBJ2-3; 7 positions match TRBD2. Trimming took 4 bases from V and 1 from J; bases not matched to a gene: 11. CDR1 MGHRA and CDR2 YSYEKL come from the germline V gene. This CDR3 is 17 amino acids long. CDR3 residues: CASSLMLAVYGTDTQYF. The CDR3 region has the DNA TGCGCCAGCAGCCTCATGCTAGCGGTCTATGGCACAGATACGCAGTATTTT.

In its sample, this clone was seen a few times. J is TRBJ1-2 and V is TRBV7-6; 7 bases agree with TRBD1. This CDR3 contains 18 residues. J lost 1 base, V lost 1 base, and 12 bases had no gene match. Germline CDR1 reads SGHVS; CDR2 reads FNYEAQ. The CDR3 nucleotides are TGTGCCAGCAGCTTAGGACCGCTAAGACAGGGAGTTAACTATGGCTACACCTTC. The encoded protein is CASSLGPLRQGVNYGYTF.

This chain links TRBV11-2 with TRBJ2-2, with D uncertain. Germline assignment: CDR1 SGHAT and CDR2 FQNNGV. The CDR3 extends over 16 amino acids. V lost 2 bases and J 3 bases, leaving 13 bases between the germline ends. CDR3 region: CASSLSGGRHTGELFF. In nucleotides, the CDR3 is TGTGCCAGCAGCTTATCTGGCGGAAGACACACCGGGGAGCTGTTTTTT.

There are a few counts of this clone. V is TRBV2 and J is TRBJ1-5; D is unresolved. Per germline, CDR1 SNHLY and CDR2 FYNNEI. Trimming removed 4 bases from V and 2 bases from J, with 6 bases in between. CDR3 length: 13 residues. The CDR3: CASSGSGNQPQHF. DNA for the CDR3: TGTGCCAGCAGTGGTTCAGGCAATCAGCCCCAGCATTTT. Drawing the rest from reference TRBV2 and TRBJ1-5, the complete variable domain is EPEVTQTPSHQVTQMGQEVILRCVPISNHLYFYWYRQILGQKVEFLVSFYNNEISEKSEIFDDQFSVERPDGSNFTLKIRSTKLEDSAMYFCASSGSGNQPQHFGDGTRLSIL.

This chain joins TRBV28 and TRBJ1-2; no firm D call. The ends were cut back, 1 base at V and 0 bases at J, with 9 bases in the middle. In germline, CDR1 is MDHEN, CDR2 SYDVKM. There are 15 residues in the CDR3. CDR3 bases: TGTGCCAGCAGTTTATATAGCAACTCTAACTATGGCTACACCTTC. Translated: CASSLYSNSNYGYTF.

This chain connects TRBV29-1 to TRBJ2-3; D is undetermined. Germline loops: CDR1 SQVTM, CDR2 ANQGSEA. The V end was cut by 4 bases, the J end by 7 bases, with 15 bases between. This CDR3 has 13 residues. In nucleotides, the CDR3 is TGCAGCGTTGGAGGTCTCGACCCTTATACGCAGTATTTT. Translating it yields CSVGGLDPYTQYF.

Only a few counts were recorded for this clone. The chain joins TRBV4-1 to TRBJ1-1; maybe TRBD1 (5 bases). V was clipped by 3 bases and J by 6 bases, with 17 bases between them. Germline-derived CDR1 and CDR2 are MGHRA and YSYEKL. The CDR3 is 15 residues long. The CDR3 nucleotides read TGCGCCAGCAGCCACCCTCCGCGAGGGGAGGCTGAAGCTTTCTTT. Amino acids: CASSHPPRGEAEAFF.

J is TRBJ1-2 and V is TRBV30; D is undetermined. Germline lookup yields CDR1 GTSNPN and CDR2 SVGIG (reference sequence). The ends were cut back, 0 bases at V and 0 bases at J, with 20 bases in the middle. CDR3 length equals 18 residues. The CDR3 DNA reads as TGTGCCTGGAGTGTACTGGCGGGGAGGGTCTTAGCTAACTATGGCTACACCTTC. Its protein product is CAWSVLAGRVLANYGYTF.

V usage is TRBV11-3 and J usage is TRBJ2-7; possible D gene TRBD1, 6 bases. The CDR3 extends over 14 amino acids. Trimming took 3 bases from V and 1 from J, leaving 10 bases between them. Germline values: CDR1 SGHNT, CDR2 YENEEA. CDR3 in amino acids: CASSLGAGSYEQYF. The CDR3 DNA follows: TGTGCCAGCAGCTTGGGGGCAGGGTCCTACGAGCAGTACTTC.

The chain recombines TRBV10-2 with TRBJ2-5; the match to TRBD2 covers 12 bases. Germline V gives CDR1 WSHSY, CDR2 SAAADI. The V gene end was trimmed by 3 bases and the J gene end by 6 bases; junction bases not matched to a gene: 8. This CDR3 spans 16 amino acids. Written as DNA, the CDR3 is TGCGCCAGCAGTGATGTCCTAGCGGGAGGGGGGAAGACCCAGTACTTC. Translation: CASSDVLAGGGKTQYF.

This chain connects TRBV19 to TRBJ2-5; 8 positions match TRBD1. The CDR3 covers 12 residues. The germline V gene encodes CDR1 LNHDA and CDR2 SQIVND (reference sequence). V trimming: 8 bases; J trimming: 10 bases; junction bases outside the gene matches: 9. The CDR3 sequence is CASGGTGWRQYF. CDR3 nucleotides: TGTGCCAGTGGCGGGACAGGTTGGCGCCAGTACTTC.

This clone was observed a few times. V usage is TRBV2 and J usage is TRBJ2-4, with a tentative D call TRBD1 (6 bases). Germline lookup yields CDR1 SNHLY and CDR2 FYNNEI. The CDR3 contains 14 residues. V gave up 10 bases and J gave up 1 base, with 14 bases separating them. The DNA for the CDR3 is TGTGCCACGACCACAGGGTATGCCAAAAACATTCAGTACTTC. Encoded protein: CATTTGYAKNIQYF. The variable domain in full, completed from reference TRBV2 and TRBJ2-4, reads EPEVTQTPSHQVTQMGQEVILRCVPISNHLYFYWYRQILGQKVEFLVSFYNNEISEKSEIFDDQFSVERPDGSNFTLKIRSTKLEDSAMYFCATTTGYAKNIQYFGAGTRLSVL.

Only a few counts were recorded for this clone. The chain uses TRBV5-1 and TRBJ2-7, with TRBD1 identical over 9 bases. With 1 base clipped from V and 3 bases from J, the junction kept 2 bases outside the gene matches. The germline CDR1 and CDR2 sequences are SGHRS and YFSETQ. The CDR3 covers 14 residues. The CDR3 protein is CASSLMGQGYEQYF. In DNA, the CDR3 is TGCGCCAGCAGCTTGATGGGACAGGGCTACGAGCAGTACTTC.

V usage is TRBV29-1 and J usage is TRBJ2-5; D is possibly TRBD1 (6 bases). Trimming removed 7 bases from V and 3 bases from J, with 9 bases in between. CDR3 length equals 11 residues. Germline V gene data show CDR1 as SQVTM and CDR2 as ANQGSEA. The CDR3 sequence: CSARTEETQYF. For the CDR3, the DNA is TGCAGCGCCCGGACAGAAGAGACCCAGTACTTC.

This clone appeared a few times. The chain has TRBV19 and TRBJ2-1, with 12 positions matching TRBD2. The germline CDR1 and CDR2 sequences are LNHDA and SQIVND (reference sequence). Unmatched junction bases numbered 7, after V lost 3 bases and J lost 1 base. The CDR3 loop spans 18 amino acids. CDR3 sequence reads: CASSIRPSGRGSYNEQFF. The CDR3 bases are TGTGCCAGTAGTATTCGCCCTAGCGGGAGGGGGTCCTACAATGAGCAGTTCTTC.

J is TRBJ2-1 and V is TRBV6-5, with 10 bases matching TRBD2. The length of the CDR3 is 15 residues. Trimming removed 2 bases from V and 7 bases from J; junction bases left unmatched: 5. Germline CDR1 MNHEY, CDR2 SVGAGI. The CDR3 sequence: CASSYQLAGVNEQFF. CDR3 in DNA: TGTGCCAGCAGTTACCAGCTAGCGGGAGTGAATGAGCAGTTCTTC.